The 30 T cell receptor beta chains below all came from one sample that was sequenced in a study of shared clonotypes between healthy human individuals. Measured with immunoSEQ multiplex PCR; TCRdb has only the in-frame clones, and not every one. This table holds some 680,000 clones, roughly 73% found once. The sequencing input was memory CD4+ T cells sorted from blood. Subset noted: CD45RA-negative fraction. These receptor sequences come from a woman in her 30s in good health.

The chain uses TRBV28 and TRBJ2-5; D uncertain. The J call could be wrong; TRBJ2-7 is a better fit for the DNA end. Per the germline V gene, CDR1 is MDHEN and CDR2 is SYDVKM. The CDR3 has 14 amino acids. The CDR3 DNA reads as TGTGCCAGCAGTTATTCTCGCCCCCCCTACGAGCAGTACTTC. This gives the protein CASSYSRPPYEQYF.

CDR3 bases: TGCGCCAGCAGCCAAGAAGGTTCCGTCACAGATACGCAGTATTTT. Its protein product is CASSQEGSVTDTQYF. V usage is TRBV4-1 and J usage is TRBJ2-3, with D unclear. The CDR3 totals 15 residues. Germline CDR1 reads MGHRA; CDR2 reads YSYEKL. V was shortened by 0 bases and J by 2 bases, with 9 bases between the two germline ends.

The genes are TRBV28 and TRBJ2-7; D gene unclear. V was shortened by 8 bases and J by 0 bases, with 11 bases between the two germline ends. CDR1 and CDR2 from the germline V gene are MDHEN and SYDVKM. The CDR3 consists of 13 residues. This CDR3 is CASLAPGSYEQYF. CDR3 nucleotide sequence: TGTGCCAGCCTCGCCCCCGGCTCCTACGAGCAGTACTTC.

The chain links TRBV6-5 to TRBJ1-1; TRBD1 is a possible D gene (6 bases). The CDR3 has 13 residues. Germline CDR1 is MNHEY and CDR2 is SVGAGI. V was trimmed by 5 bases and J by 0 bases, leaving 7 bases between them. The CDR3: CASSRQVNTEAFF. The CDR3 nucleotides read TGTGCCAGCAGTAGACAGGTGAACACTGAAGCTTTCTTT.

V gene TRBV25-1 combines with J gene TRBJ2-3; D call uncertain. This CDR3 spans 13 amino acids. Between the trimmed V and J ends, which lost 4 bases and 4 bases, there was a span of 9 bases. The germline CDR1 and CDR2 sequences are MGHDK and SYGVNS. The CDR3 sequence is CASSVPGSDTQYF. The CDR3 DNA reads as TGTGCCAGCAGTGTCCCAGGTTCAGATACGCAGTATTTT.

This sequence joins TRBV2 and TRBJ1-1; tentatively, D is TRBD1 (6 bases). The germline V gene has CDR1 SNHLY and CDR2 FYNNEI. The germline V and J ends were trimmed by 6 bases and 4 bases, with 15 bases remaining between them. This CDR3 region has 14 residues. In DNA, the CDR3 is TGTGCCAGCAGACCCGAGGGGGAGGCCACTGAAGCTTTCTTT. It yields the protein CASRPEGEATEAFF.

This chain uses TRBV2 with TRBJ2-1; 9 nucleotides match TRBD2. Germline V lookup: CDR1 SNHLY, CDR2 FYNNEI. The trim removed 7 bases at V and 7 bases at J, leaving 11 bases unmatched. This CDR3 is built from 15 residues. The CDR3 is CASILGAGGGNEQFF. The CDR3 bases are TGTGCCAGCATCCTGGGAGCGGGAGGTGGGAATGAGCAGTTCTTC.

At least ten counts were recorded for this clone. Other DNA sequences in the sample encode the same CDR3. This chain connects TRBV7-9 to TRBJ2-1; perhaps D is TRBD1 or TRBD2 (6 bases each). V was trimmed by 5 bases and J by 5 bases, leaving 16 bases between them. The CDR3 has 15 amino acids. CDR1 SEHNR and CDR2 FQNEAQ come from the germline V gene (reference sequence). The CDR3 region has the DNA TGTGCCAGCAGCCCGCCCGGAGGGGGTAACAATGAGCAGTTCTTC. Translated, it gives CASSPPGGGNNEQFF.

This clone was recorded a few times. The chain couples TRBV6-1 to TRBJ2-3; possible D gene TRBD2, 5 bases. The V end lost 7 bases, the J end lost 1 base, and 9 bases lay between the germline ends. Per the germline V gene, CDR1 is MNHNS and CDR2 is SASEGT. The CDR3 loop spans 13 amino acids. The CDR3 nucleotides read TGTGCCAGCAAGGTGGGAGGCACAGATACGCAGTATTTT. Translation: CASKVGGTDTQYF.

To note about this clone: This sample also contains other DNA sequences that code for the same CDR3. The CDR3 is CASSFGQYNEQFF. The CDR3 nucleotides read TGCGCCAGCAGCTTTGGGCAATACAATGAGCAGTTCTTC. The chain is built from TRBV5-1 and TRBJ2-1; D is undetermined. Germline assignment: CDR1 SGHRS and CDR2 YFSETQ. Trimming took off 2 bases at V and 4 bases at J, with 7 bases between the two ends. The CDR3 consists of 13 residues.

The rearrangement uses TRBV19 and TRBJ1-5, with TRBD1 as a possible D gene (5 bases). The CDR3 is 14 amino acids. With 3 bases removed from V and 3 bases from J, the gap between germline ends came to 9 bases. CDR1 and CDR2 from the germline V gene are LNHDA and SQIVND (reference sequence). The CDR3 region is CASSIGATNQPQHF. In DNA form, the CDR3 reads TGTGCCAGTAGTATCGGGGCCACCAATCAGCCCCAGCATTTT.

Note on this clone: This clone may be a read error of a much larger clone one base away. This sequence joins TRBV7-9 and TRBJ2-7; 8 bases agree with TRBD1. CDR1 and CDR2 (germline): SEHNR, FQNEAQ (reference sequence). CDR3 length equals 13 residues. With 3 bases clipped from V and 5 bases from J, the junction kept 3 bases outside the gene matches. The CDR3 bases are TGTGCCAGCAGCTTGGACAGGGAGCACGAGCAGTACTTC. Its translation: CASSLDREHEQYF.

This chain links TRBV10-3 with TRBJ1-1; the D gene is possibly TRBD1 (5 bases). V was trimmed by 2 bases and J by 4 bases, leaving 29 bases between them. The CDR3 is 20 amino acids. Germline values: CDR1 ENHRY, CDR2 SYGVKD. CDR3 sequence: CAISEMNRRQPGTLSTEAFF. CDR3 coding DNA: TGTGCCATCAGTGAGATGAATAGGAGACAGCCCGGGACGTTGAGCACTGAAGCTTTCTTT.

The CDR3 here is CASSTTWGNEQFF. In nucleotides, the CDR3 is TGTGCCAGCAGTACCACCTGGGGGAATGAGCAGTTCTTC. The chain employs TRBV6-4 and TRBJ2-1; D is possibly TRBD1 or TRBD2 (5 bases each). Germline V gives CDR1 MRHNA, CDR2 SNTAGT. V lost 5 bases and J lost 7, with 12 bases in between. This CDR3 is 13 amino acids long.

Only one count was recorded for this clone. The rearrangement joins TRBV4-1 to TRBJ2-3; D is perhaps TRBD2 (6 bases). Germline V gives CDR1 MGHRA, CDR2 YSYEKL. The CDR3 contains 14 residues. V lost 3 bases and J 5 bases, leaving 12 bases between the germline ends. In nucleotides, the CDR3 is TGCGCCAGCAGCCACCATTGGAGGGAAGATACGCAGTATTTT. This sequence encodes CASSHHWREDTQYF.

The chain is built from TRBV7-6 and TRBJ2-3, with 9 bases aligning to TRBD2. Germline V lookup: CDR1 SGHVS, CDR2 FNYEAQ. Unmatched junction bases numbered 6, after V lost 5 bases and J lost 3 bases. The CDR3 is 15 amino acids. In DNA form, the CDR3 reads TGTGCCAGCAGCCCCAGGCTAGCGGGAACAGATACGCAGTATTTT. It is translated as CASSPRLAGTDTQYF.

The rearrangement uses TRBV19 and TRBJ1-5, with D uncertain. The CDR3 length is 14 residues. Germline assignment: CDR1 LNHDA and CDR2 SQIVND (reference sequence). The ends were cut back, 4 bases at V and 3 bases at J, with 10 bases in the middle. CDR3 amino acids: CASSRAPSNQPQHF. The CDR3 bases are TGTGCCAGTAGTAGGGCCCCTTCCAATCAGCCCCAGCATTTT.

The CDR3 protein is CASSLLPSGVGVETQYF. The CDR3 bases are TGTGCCAGCAGCTTGTTGCCAAGCGGAGTAGGGGTTGAGACCCAGTACTTC. The chain couples TRBV5-6 to TRBJ2-5; D is possibly TRBD1 or TRBD2 (5 bases each). The V end lost 1 base, the J end lost 5 bases, and 21 bases lay between the germline ends. CDR1 and CDR2 (germline): SGHDT, YYEEEE. There are 17 residues in the CDR3.

The chain couples TRBV19 to TRBJ1-2; D gene unclear. V lost 5 bases and J 5 bases, leaving 18 bases between the germline ends. Germline V lookup: CDR1 LNHDA, CDR2 SQIVND (reference sequence). The CDR3 is 15 residues long. This CDR3 reads CASSPPGSGGYGYTF. The DNA for the CDR3 is TGTGCCAGTAGTCCACCCGGATCCGGCGGTTATGGCTACACCTTC.

This rearrangement joins TRBV5-4 to TRBJ1-2; D is possibly TRBD1 (6 bases). The CDR3 spans 15 residues. Trimming pared 4 bases from V and 2 bases from J, leaving 15 bases between. Germline V gene data show CDR1 as SGHNT and CDR2 as YYREEE (reference sequence). The CDR3 loop reads CASSEGGGINYGYTF. The DNA of the CDR3 is TGTGCCAGCAGCGAGGGAGGGGGGATCAACTATGGCTACACCTTC.

The chain links TRBV5-1 to TRBJ1-2; the D gene is possibly TRBD1 (6 bases). The CDR3 sequence is 16 residues long. V was cut by 3 bases and J by 0 bases, with 15 bases left in between. CDR1 is SGHRS and CDR2 is YFSETQ in the germline V gene. As DNA, the CDR3 is TGCGCCAGCAGCTCGAACGAGGACAGCGCTAACTATGGCTACACCTTC. Protein product: CASSSNEDSANYGYTF.

This chain connects TRBV28 to TRBJ2-7; 8 bases match TRBD2. Germline CDR1 MDHEN, CDR2 SYDVKM. The length of the CDR3 is 13 residues. J lost 4 bases, V lost 8 bases, and 7 bases had no gene match. CDR3 loop: CASHAGGPYEQYF. In DNA form, the CDR3 reads TGTGCCAGCCATGCGGGAGGACCTTACGAGCAGTACTTC.

The chain recombines TRBV5-4 with TRBJ2-1; TRBD2 agrees at 8 bases. The CDR3 is 18 amino acids. With V trimmed by 3 bases and J by 9 bases, 20 bases remained unmatched. Germline values: CDR1 SGHNT, CDR2 YYREEE (reference sequence). The CDR3 region is CASSSHGVGAGVRGEQFF. DNA for the CDR3: TGTGCCAGCAGCTCCCATGGGGTAGGAGCGGGAGTCAGAGGTGAGCAGTTCTTC. The entire variable domain, with the rest obtained from reference TRBV5-4 and TRBJ2-1, is as follows: ETGVTQSPTHLIKTRGQQVTLRCSSQSGHNTVSWYQQALGQGPQFIFQYYREEENGRGNFPPRFSGLQFPNYSSELNVNALELDDSALYLCASSSHGVGAGVRGEQFFGPGTRLTVL.

The CDR3 loop reads CASSAIVAGVPHEQYF. CDR3 nucleotide sequence: TGTGCCAGCAGCGCTATTGTAGCGGGAGTTCCCCACGAGCAGTACTTC. The chain has TRBV27 and TRBJ2-7; 9 nucleotides line up with TRBD2. With 6 bases clipped from V and 5 bases from J, the junction kept 14 bases outside the gene matches. The V gene's germline CDR1 is MNHEY and CDR2 SMNVEV (reference sequence). CDR3 length: 16 residues.

This sequence joins TRBV6-6 and TRBJ1-5; 9 nucleotides line up with TRBD1. This CDR3 is 16 amino acids long. Unmatched junction bases numbered 9, after V lost 5 bases and J lost 4 bases. From germline, CDR1 is MNHNY and CDR2 SVGAGI (reference sequence). CDR3 in DNA: TGTGCCAGCAGTACAGGGACAGGGAGGGGGAATCAGCCCCAGCATTTT. As protein: CASSTGTGRGNQPQHF.

V is TRBV7-6 and J is TRBJ1-4; maybe TRBD1 (6 bases). The CDR3 covers 14 residues. From germline, CDR1 is SGHVS and CDR2 FNYEAQ. Trimming took 2 bases from V and 7 from J, leaving 11 bases between them. In DNA form, the CDR3 reads TGTGCCAGCAGCTTACAGGGGCCGGTTGAAAAACTGTTTTTT. The encoded protein is CASSLQGPVEKLFF.

The V gene is TRBV28, the J gene TRBJ1-3; 10 bases map to TRBD1. Germline values: CDR1 MDHEN, CDR2 SYDVKM. Losses at the gene ends were 5 bases for V and 4 bases for J; bases not matched to a gene: 5. The CDR3 has 15 residues. The CDR3 DNA is TGTGCCAGCAGTCGCGGGACAGGGGCAGGAAACACCATATATTTT. Amino acids: CASSRGTGAGNTIYF. Using reference TRBV28 and TRBJ1-3 for the parts outside the CDR3, the full variable domain is DVKVTQSSRYLVKRTGEKVFLECVQDMDHENMFWYRQDPGLGLRLIYFSYDVKMKEKGDIPEGYSVSREKKERFSLILESASTNQTSMYLCASSRGTGAGNTIYFGEGSWLTVV.

This clone was observed a single time. V is TRBV28 and J is TRBJ2-5, with D possibly matching TRBD2 (5 bases). V was cut by 3 bases and J by 0 bases, with 11 bases left in between. CDR1 is MDHEN, CDR2 SYDVKM, per germline. This CDR3 has 15 residues. As DNA, the CDR3 is TGTGCCAGCAGTTTTTCCGGGGATTACCAAGAGACCCAGTACTTC. It specifies CASSFSGDYQETQYF.

The chain is built from TRBV10-3 and TRBJ2-7; 9 bases match TRBD2. The CDR3 covers 16 residues. Per germline, CDR1 ENHRY and CDR2 SYGVKD. V shed 3 bases, J shed 3 bases, and the junction held 9 bases outside the gene matches. The CDR3 reads CAISEAGREGRYEQYF. As DNA, the CDR3 is TGTGCCATCAGTGAAGCGGGGCGGGAGGGCCGCTACGAGCAGTACTTC.

The count of this clone is one. The CDR3 DNA sequence: TGTGCCAGCAGCTCCTCCGGGACACCGAACTATGGCTACACCTTC. Translation gives CASSSSGTPNYGYTF. V gene TRBV28 combines with J gene TRBJ1-2; D possibly corresponds to TRBD1 (6 bases). CDR1 is MDHEN and CDR2 is SYDVKM in the germline V gene. V lost 6 bases and J 2 bases, leaving 16 bases between the germline ends. The CDR3 consists of 15 residues.